This is a list of T cell receptor beta chains from one sample in a study of PD-1 blockade in classical Hodgkin lymphoma. Libraries were prepared by immunoSEQ multiplex PCR; TCRdb keeps only in-frame clonotypes and omits some of them. The sample shows over 25,000 clones, around four fifths of them seen only once. The sample was peripheral blood mononuclear cells (PBMCs), taken before the second cycle of nivolumab. The receptors derive from a human donor with classical Hodgkin lymphoma. Each CDR3 is given with its conserved first and last residue. The D gene is left open where the match is weak. Expanded clones are given a class, and other clones once, few, many or no size at all.

clone size	V gene	J gene	D gene	CDR3 protein	CDR3 DNA
-	TRBV7-2	TRBJ1-2	-	CASSSPDPNYGYTF	TGTGCCAGCAGCTCTCCCGATCCAAACTATGGCTACACCTTC
-	TRBV6-5	TRBJ2-1	TRBD2	CASERTSGRSEQFF	TGTGCCAGCGAAAGGACTAGCGGTCGTTCTGAGCAGTTCTTC
once	TRBV4-3	TRBJ2-4	-	CASSQDVVTSSNIQYF	TGCGCCAGCAGCCAAGATGTGGTGACCTCCTCAAACATTCAGTACTTC
-	TRBV6-5	TRBJ2-7	-	CASSYGTGLYEQYF	TGTGCCAGCAGTTACGGAACAGGTCTCTACGAGCAGTACTTC
-	TRBV9	TRBJ2-3	TRBD2	CASSAPTSRGGSTDTQYF	TGTGCCAGCAGCGCGCCGACTAGCCGGGGAGGGAGCACAGATACGCAGTATTTT
once	TRBV7-9	TRBJ1-2	-	CASSLRRGVDSFDYGYTF	TGTGCCAGCAGCTTACGTAGAGGGGTAGACAGTTTTGACTATGGCTACACCTTC
-	TRBV15	TRBJ1-1	-	CATSSKGGTEAFF	TGTGCCACCAGCAGTAAGGGGGGGACTGAAGCTTTCTTT
-	TRBV19	TRBJ1-2	-	CATAERQTNYGYTF	TGTGCCACCGCCGAGAGACAAACTAACTATGGCTACACCTTC
once	TRBV19	TRBJ1-1	-	CASSRAVWGNTEAFF	TGTGCCAGTAGTAGGGCTGTATGGGGGAACACTGAAGCTTTCTTT
-	TRBV10-3	TRBJ2-6	TRBD1	CASRTGGVSGANVLTF	TGTGCCAGCCGGACAGGGGGGGTCTCTGGGGCCAACGTCCTGACTTTC
-	TRBV10-3	TRBJ1-1	TRBD1	CAISGSGGGTGRTTEAFF	TGTGCCATCAGTGGGTCGGGGGGTGGGACAGGGAGGACAACTGAAGCTTTCTTT
-	TRBV11-1	TRBJ1-4	-	CASSLQVNEKLFF	TGTGCCAGCAGCTTACAGGTTAATGAAAAACTGTTTTTT
few	TRBV19	TRBJ1-5	-	CASSTEYQPQHF	TGTGCCAGTAGTACCGAGTATCAGCCCCAGCATTTT
few	TRBV7-8	TRBJ1-5	-	CASSLAPWGNQPQHF	TGTGCCAGCAGCTTAGCCCCGTGGGGCAATCAGCCCCAGCATTTT
-	TRBV9	TRBJ1-2	-	CASSVDGQIGYTF	TGTGCCAGCAGCGTAGACGGACAGATTGGCTACACCTTC
-	TRBV7-2	TRBJ2-5	-	CASEPHPMETQYF	TGTGCCAGCGAACCCCATCCAATGGAGACCCAGTACTTC
-	TRBV30	TRBJ2-1	TRBD1	CAWSVGGQAPGQFF	TGTGCCTGGAGTGTAGGGGGACAGGCCCCCGGGCAGTTCTTC
-	TRBV11-3	TRBJ2-7	-	CASSHAGQTYYEQYF	TGTGCCAGCAGCCACGCCGGACAGACTTACTACGAGCAGTACTTC
-	TRBV7-9	TRBJ2-7	TRBD1	CASSAGSGQGAYEQYF	TGTGCCAGCAGCGCTGGATCGGGACAGGGGGCCTACGAGCAGTACTTC
-	TRBV2	TRBJ2-7	TRBD1	CASTRDRGGEQYF	TGTGCCAGCACTAGGGACAGGGGAGGCGAGCAGTACTTC
-	TRBV7-8	TRBJ2-7	-	CASSFDSAYEQYF	TGTGCCAGCAGCTTTGATAGTGCCTACGAGCAGTACTTC
-	TRBV19	TRBJ1-2	-	CASRAQQVGDYGYTF	TGTGCCAGTAGAGCCCAGCAGGTGGGGGACTATGGCTACACCTTC
once	TRBV2	TRBJ1-3	TRBD1	CASQTTGAGNTIYF	TGTGCCAGCCAAACGACAGGGGCTGGAAACACCATATATTTT
-	TRBV11-3	TRBJ2-7	-	CASSVQGHEQYF	TGTGCCAGCAGCGTTCAGGGGCACGAGCAGTACTTC
-	TRBV30	TRBJ1-2	-	CAWSTNRGGYTF	TGTGCCTGGAGTACCAACCGGGGCGGCTACACCTTC
-	TRBV18	TRBJ1-6	TRBD1	CASSPPGQANSPLHF	TGTGCCAGCTCACCACCGGGACAGGCTAATTCACCCCTCCACTTT
-	TRBV5-1	TRBJ1-2	TRBD1	CASSYLPGQGGGYTF	TGCGCCAGCAGCTACCTTCCGGGACAGGGCGGTGGCTACACCTTC
-	TRBV11-3	TRBJ2-4	TRBD1	CASSLGEGAAKNIQYF	TGTGCCAGCAGCTTAGGTGAGGGGGCGGCCAAAAACATTCAGTACTTC
-	TRBV19	TRBJ1-2	-	CASSIPGPNYGYTF	TGTGCCAGTAGTATCCCGGGCCCTAACTATGGCTACACCTTC
-	TRBV19	TRBJ1-2	-	CASSIRGLSSGYTF	TGTGCCAGTAGTATAAGGGGTTTAAGTTCTGGCTACACCTTC
-	TRBV6-5	TRBJ2-3	TRBD2	CASSYSLAGVDTQYF	TGTGCCAGCAGTTACTCGCTAGCGGGGGTAGATACGCAGTATTTT
-	TRBV6-5	TRBJ1-2	TRBD1	CASSRQGFGYTF	TGTGCCAGCAGCCGACAGGGATTCGGCTACACCTTC
once	TRBV5-6	TRBJ2-5	-	CASSLTWGPVQETQYF	TGTGCCAGCAGCTTGACGTGGGGGCCGGTCCAAGAGACCCAGTACTTC
once	TRBV19	TRBJ1-4	TRBD1	CASRQGTNEKLFF	TGTGCCAGTCGACAGGGAACTAATGAAAAACTGTTTTTT
few	TRBV19	TRBJ2-7	-	CASSMRFSGYEQYF	TGTGCCAGTAGTATGAGGTTTTCGGGCTACGAGCAGTACTTC
once	TRBV7-9	TRBJ1-2	-	CASSSQGSYTF	TGTGCCAGCAGCTCCCAGGGAAGCTACACCTTC
-	TRBV5-8	TRBJ2-5	-	CASSLGSSQETQYF	TGTGCCAGCAGCTTGGGGAGCTCCCAAGAGACCCAGTACTTC
few	TRBV29-1	TRBJ1-1	TRBD1	CSATGQGKDEAFF	TGCAGCGCTACGGGACAGGGGAAGGATGAAGCTTTCTTT
medium-sized	TRBV6-1	TRBJ1-2	-	CASSERLQPAPAYGYTF	TGTGCCAGCAGTGAACGTCTGCAGCCGGCTCCAGCCTATGGCTACACCTTC
few	TRBV30	TRBJ2-1	-	CAWSVSISNEQFF	TGTGCCTGGTCGGTTAGTATTTCGAATGAGCAGTTCTTC